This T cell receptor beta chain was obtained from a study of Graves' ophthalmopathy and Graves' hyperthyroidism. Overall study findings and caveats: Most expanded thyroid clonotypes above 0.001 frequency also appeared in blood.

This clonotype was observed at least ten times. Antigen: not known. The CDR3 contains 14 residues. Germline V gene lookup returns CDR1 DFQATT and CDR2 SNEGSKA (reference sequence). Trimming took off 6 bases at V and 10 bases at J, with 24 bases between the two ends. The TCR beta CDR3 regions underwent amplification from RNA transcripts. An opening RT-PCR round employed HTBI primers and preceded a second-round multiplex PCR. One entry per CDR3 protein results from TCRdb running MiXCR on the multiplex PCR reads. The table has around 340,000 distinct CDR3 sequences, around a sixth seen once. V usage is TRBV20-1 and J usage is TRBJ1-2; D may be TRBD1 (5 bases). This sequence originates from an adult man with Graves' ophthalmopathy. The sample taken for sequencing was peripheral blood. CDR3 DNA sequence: TGCAGTGCCTCGGGACCGCCCAAGGTTCGGTACTACACCTTC. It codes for CSASGPPKVRYYTF.